A single sample gave rise to the 24 T cell receptor beta chains below, sequenced in a study of cytotoxic CD8 clonotypes in ibrutinib-treated CLL. Clones were sequenced by immunoSEQ multiplex PCR, and TCRdb holds only the in-frame ones, with some missing. The table has 42,000 or so clones, approximately 67% seen once. This sample comprised PBMCs, obtained at disease progression, from a patient treated with ibrutinib. The receptors were gathered from a human donor with chronic lymphocytic leukemia.

The chain combines TRBV5-6 with TRBJ2-1, with no clear D. CDR3 size: 11 residues. CDR1 is SGHDT and CDR2 is YYEEEE in the germline V gene. V lost 2 bases, J lost 5 bases, and 2 bases lay in between. As DNA, the CDR3 is TGTGCCAGCAGCTTCAACAATGAGCAGTTCTTC. It encodes CASSFNNEQFF.

This clone appeared a single time. The CDR3 sequence: CASTPTGNQETQYF. The CDR3 bases are TGTGCCAGTACCCCGACAGGGAACCAAGAGACCCAGTACTTC. The chain couples TRBV19 to TRBJ2-5; 7 bases line up with TRBD1. V was pared by 7 bases and J by 0 bases, with 5 bases of the junction left unmatched. The CDR3 covers 14 residues. Germline CDR1 is LNHDA and CDR2 is SQIVND (reference sequence).

The chain carries TRBV4-1 and TRBJ2-5; TRBD2 matches at 14 bases. Per the germline V gene, CDR1 is MGHRA and CDR2 is YSYEKL. CDR3 length: 16 residues. The ends lost 4 bases at V and 4 bases at J; junction bases unmatched: 5. For the CDR3, the DNA is TGCGCCAGCAGCCGACTAGCGGGAGGGCCAGGAGAGACCCAGTACTTC. Its protein product is CASSRLAGGPGETQYF.

The chain joins TRBV19 to TRBJ2-7; 14 bases fit TRBD2. Trimming took 5 bases from V and 3 from J; bases not matched to a gene: 6. This CDR3 comprises 16 residues. Germline lookup yields CDR1 LNHDA and CDR2 SQIVND (reference sequence). The CDR3 DNA sequence: TGTGCCAGTAGTGGCACCGGGACTAGCGGGAGCTACGAGCAGTACTTC. Its protein is CASSGTGTSGSYEQYF.

This rearrangement joins TRBV10-1 to TRBJ1-2; D unclear. Germline CDR1 and CDR2: WNHNN and SYGVQD (reference sequence). This CDR3 spans 14 amino acids. V shed 4 bases and J shed 2 bases, with 11 bases lying between them. This CDR3 reads CASSVAEGNYGYTF. DNA of the CDR3: TGCGCCAGCAGTGTCGCTGAGGGCAACTATGGCTACACCTTC.

The gene calls are TRBV19 and TRBJ1-5; D gene unclear. This CDR3 has 15 residues. Germline V lookup: CDR1 LNHDA, CDR2 SQIVND (reference sequence). Trimming removed 5 bases from V and 2 bases from J, with 13 bases in between. The CDR3 DNA is TGTGCCAGTAGTTTTAGGCGTGGAGGCAATCAGCCCCAGCATTTT. It encodes CASSFRRGGNQPQHF.

V usage is TRBV18 and J usage is TRBJ2-3; D is possibly TRBD1 (6 bases). From germline, CDR1 is KGHSH and CDR2 LQKENI. V was cut by 3 bases and J by 1 base, with 11 bases left in between. The CDR3 has 15 residues. In nucleotides, the CDR3 is TGTGCCAGCTCACCTGAATGGACAGGCACAGATACGCAGTATTTT. Its translation: CASSPEWTGTDTQYF.

As DNA, the CDR3 is TGTGCCATCAGTGATTCCGGGGGCGGAGGGGAAAAACTGTTTTTT. Its protein is CAISDSGGGGEKLFF. The V call is TRBV10-3, the J call TRBJ1-4; D is perhaps TRBD1 (6 bases). Germline V gives CDR1 ENHRY, CDR2 SYGVKD. Trimming shortened V by 3 bases and J by 8 bases, and 16 bases separated the two germline ends. The CDR3 consists of 15 residues.

The rearrangement uses TRBV7-8 and TRBJ2-1, with D maybe TRBD2 (6 bases). CDR1 SGHVS and CDR2 FQNEAQ come from the germline V gene. V lost 5 bases and J 4 bases, leaving 9 bases between the germline ends. The CDR3 is 13 amino acids. DNA of the CDR3: TGTGCCAGCAGCCTTCGGGAGTACAATGAGCAGTTCTTC. This gives the protein CASSLREYNEQFF.

This clone has a handful of counts. J is TRBJ1-1 and V is TRBV2; 9 bases line up with TRBD1. V was pared by 6 bases and J by 5 bases, with 4 bases of the junction left unmatched. The CDR3 sequence is 13 residues long. Germline CDR1 reads SNHLY; CDR2 reads FYNNEI. CDR3 bases: TGTGCCAGCAGACAGGGGGCGGGAACTGAAGCTTTCTTT. Protein product: CASRQGAGTEAFF.

The chain joins TRBV9 to TRBJ2-5; 8 bases are a match to TRBD2. The V gene's germline CDR1 is SGDLS and CDR2 YYNGEE. V trimming: 3 bases; J trimming: 5 bases; junction bases outside the gene matches: 12. CDR3 length: 16 amino acids. The CDR3 is CASSGGTRPTGETQYF. In DNA form, the CDR3 reads TGTGCCAGCAGCGGAGGGACTAGACCCACCGGTGAGACCCAGTACTTC.

The gene calls are TRBV27 and TRBJ2-3; possible D gene TRBD2, 6 bases. Germline V gene lookup returns CDR1 MNHEY and CDR2 SMNVEV (reference sequence). This CDR3 region has 13 residues. Between the trimmed V and J ends, which lost 6 bases and 2 bases, there was a span of 9 bases. This CDR3 is CASSRRDTDTQYF. DNA of the CDR3: TGTGCCAGCAGCCGGCGGGACACAGATACGCAGTATTTT.

The J gene is TRBJ1-1, the V gene TRBV11-1; TRBD1 is a possible D gene (5 bases). CDR3 length: 13 amino acids. Trimming removed 5 bases at V and 1 base at J, with 8 bases between. Germline V gene data show CDR1 as SGHAT and CDR2 as FQDESV (reference sequence). CDR3 sequence (DNA): TGTGCCAGCAGCCGTACAGGGAACACTGAAGCTTTCTTT. Encoded protein: CASSRTGNTEAFF. Combining the CDR3 with reference TRBV11-1 and TRBJ1-1 gives the whole variable domain EAEVAQSPRYKITEKSQAVAFWCDPISGHATLYWYRQILGQGPELLVQFQDESVVDDSQLPKDRFSAERLKGVDSTLKIQPAELGDSAMYLCASSRTGNTEAFFGQGTRLTVV.

CDR3 nucleotides: TGTGCCAGCAGGGGGGGCTCGGCTGAAGCTTTCTTT. As protein: CASRGGSAEAFF. The rearrangement joins TRBV7-9 to TRBJ1-1; possibly TRBD1 for D (6 bases). Looked up from germline, CDR1 is SEHNR and CDR2 is FQNEAQ (reference sequence). Trimming stripped 6 bases from V and 6 bases from J, with 11 bases between. This CDR3 region has 12 residues.

The sample holds one count of this clone. The chain has TRBV7-2 and TRBJ2-2; 10 bases align to TRBD1. Trimming took 3 bases from V and 9 from J; bases not matched to a gene: 7. The CDR3 contains 15 residues. The germline V gene encodes CDR1 SGHTA and CDR2 FQGNSA. Written as DNA, the CDR3 is TGTGCCAGCAGCTTGGACAGGGGGGGTTCTAGGGAGCTGTTTTTT. Its translation: CASSLDRGGSRELFF.

V gene TRBV9 combines with J gene TRBJ2-3; D is unresolved. This CDR3 comprises 14 residues. Germline CDR1 is SGDLS and CDR2 is YYNGEE. Trimming shortened V by 0 bases and J by 0 bases, and 5 bases separated the two germline ends. CDR3 sequence: CASSVVGSTDTQYF. CDR3 coding DNA: TGTGCCAGCAGCGTAGTTGGTAGCACAGATACGCAGTATTTT.

The table lists this clone with a few counts. The chain links TRBV11-2 to TRBJ2-1; D uncertain. The CDR3 sequence is 15 residues long. With 5 bases removed from V and 0 bases from J, the gap between germline ends came to 11 bases. Germline V gene lookup returns CDR1 SGHAT and CDR2 FQNNGV. CDR3 coding DNA: TGTGCCAGCAGCCCCGACCGTAGCTCCTACAATGAGCAGTTCTTC. Protein sequence: CASSPDRSSYNEQFF. Full variable domain (remainder filled in from reference TRBV11-2 and TRBJ2-1): EAGVAQSPRYKIIEKRQSVAFWCNPISGHATLYWYQQILGQGPKLLIQFQNNGVVDDSQLPKDRFSAERLKGVDSTLKIQPAKLEDSAVYLCASSPDRSSYNEQFFGPGTRLTVL.

V is TRBV13 and J is TRBJ1-1; 8 bases are shared with TRBD1. The CDR3 sequence is 15 residues long. CDR1 and CDR2 (germline): PRHDT, FYEKMQ (reference sequence). The V and J ends lost 5 bases and 4 bases, in that order; junction bases with no gene match: 9. The CDR3 reads CASSEPGGEGTEAFF. In nucleotides, the CDR3 is TGTGCCAGCAGCGAACCAGGGGGCGAGGGCACTGAAGCTTTCTTT.

V gene TRBV30 combines with J gene TRBJ1-1, with D perhaps matching TRBD1 (6 bases). This CDR3 contains 13 residues. The germline CDR1 and CDR2 sequences are GTSNPN and SVGIG (reference sequence). Deletions cut 0 bases from V and 5 bases from J, with 10 bases between. CDR3: CAWSVQGRTEAFF. CDR3 in DNA: TGTGCCTGGAGTGTGCAGGGGAGGACTGAAGCTTTCTTT. Using reference TRBV30 and TRBJ1-1 for the parts outside the CDR3, the full variable domain is SQTIHQWPATLVQPVGSPLSLECTVEGTSNPNLYWYRQAAGRGLQLLFYSVGIGQISSEVPQNLSASRPQDRQFILSSKKLLLSDSGFYLCAWSVQGRTEAFFGQGTRLTVV.

This clone has more than one count but fewer than ten. The rearrangement uses TRBV5-1 and TRBJ2-3; TRBD2 aligns across 9 bases. The ends lost 4 bases at V and 0 bases at J; junction bases unmatched: 6. The germline V gene encodes CDR1 SGHRS and CDR2 YFSETQ. CDR3 size: 16 residues. The CDR3 here is CASSAGTSSSTDTQYF. The CDR3 nucleotides are TGCGCCAGCAGCGCAGGGACTAGCAGCAGCACAGATACGCAGTATTTT. Based on the CDR3 plus reference TRBV5-1 and TRBJ2-3, the full variable domain is KAGVTQTPRYLIKTRGQQVTLSCSPISGHRSVSWYQQTPGQGLQFLFEYFSETQRNKGNFPGRFSGRQFSNSRSEMNVSTLELGDSALYLCASSAGTSSSTDTQYFGPGTRLTVL.

This chain joins TRBV19 and TRBJ2-1; 8 bases match TRBD1. The CDR3 is 17 amino acids. Germline trimming cut 3 bases from V and 5 bases from J; bases unmatched to any gene: 12. CDR1 is LNHDA, CDR2 SQIVND, per germline (reference sequence). The CDR3 DNA sequence: TGTGCCAGTAGTATTGGACAGGGTAAGGGCCTAAACAATGAGCAGTTCTTC. Residues: CASSIGQGKGLNNEQFF.

The rearrangement joins TRBV6-1 to TRBJ2-3; D gene uncertain. The CDR3 totals 10 residues. CDR1 and CDR2 (germline): MNHNS, SASEGT. With 7 bases removed from V and 5 bases from J, the gap between germline ends came to 4 bases. In DNA form, the CDR3 reads TGTGCCAGCATATTAGATACGCAGTATTTT. Translation gives CASILDTQYF.

The rearrangement links TRBV27 to TRBJ1-5; 12 bases are a match to TRBD1. The CDR3 spans 17 residues. After removal of 8 bases from V and 9 bases from J, the junction contained 17 bases not matched to a gene. Germline V gives CDR1 MNHEY, CDR2 SMNVEV (reference sequence). CDR3 sequence (DNA): TGTGCCAGCCATTTAACCGGGACAGGGGGCGTAAGTCTGCCCCAGCATTTT. Translation: CASHLTGTGGVSLPQHF.

This rearrangement joins TRBV11-2 to TRBJ2-1; 13 bases are shared with TRBD2. Germline CDR1 and CDR2: SGHAT and FQNNGV. The CDR3 runs to 16 residues. J lost 5 bases, V lost 3 bases, and 4 bases had no gene match. The CDR3 is CASSFRTSGGNNEQFF. CDR3 coding DNA: TGTGCCAGCAGCTTCCGGACTAGCGGGGGTAACAATGAGCAGTTCTTC.